Each of the 10 T cell receptor beta chains below was sequenced from the same sample in a study of cytomegalovirus exposure and HLA in healthy donors. A multiplex PCR was run with 60 Vbeta primers and 13 Jbeta primers. Measured with immunoSEQ multiplex PCR; TCRdb has only the in-frame clones, and not every one. This sample lists around 77,000 clones; its ten largest clones have around 15%. The sequenced sample was PBMCs. All receptors derive from a man aged 45 to 65 in good health and CMV-seropositive.

This rearrangement joins TRBV5-1 to TRBJ1-1, with D uncertain. Trimming left V 1 base short and J 1 base short, with 8 bases between. From germline, CDR1 is SGHRS and CDR2 YFSETQ. This CDR3 region has 14 residues. CDR3 DNA: TGCGCCAGCAGCTTGTTGGCGGGGAACACTGAAGCTTTCTTT. Protein: CASSLLAGNTEAFF.

The chain employs TRBV18 and TRBJ2-5; 8 bases match TRBD2. This CDR3 is built from 15 residues. The V segment lost 2 bases and the J segment 2 bases; nucleotides outside the gene matches: 4. CDR1 and CDR2 (germline): KGHSH, LQKENI. CDR3: CASSPLLAAQETQYF. The CDR3 bases are TGTGCCAGCTCACCATTACTAGCGGCTCAAGAGACCCAGTACTTC.

The J gene is TRBJ1-1, the V gene TRBV29-1, with D hard to call. In germline, CDR1 is SQVTM, CDR2 ANQGSEA. The CDR3 consists of 13 residues. Trimming stripped 5 bases from V and 6 bases from J, with 16 bases between. This CDR3 is CSVRGSNKPEAFF. CDR3 bases: TGCAGCGTTCGAGGGTCCAACAAACCTGAAGCTTTCTTT.

The chain employs TRBV5-4 and TRBJ2-5; TRBD1 might be the D (6 bases). V was clipped by 0 bases and J by 2 bases, with 14 bases between them. Germline V gene lookup returns CDR1 SGHNT and CDR2 YYREEE (reference sequence). The CDR3 is 16 residues long. For the CDR3, the DNA is TGTGCCAGCAGCTTGGCCCGCATGACAGGACAAGAGACCCAGTACTTC. Translating it yields CASSLARMTGQETQYF. Complete variable domain (other parts from reference TRBV5-4 and TRBJ2-5): ETGVTQSPTHLIKTRGQQVTLRCSSQSGHNTVSWYQQALGQGPQFIFQYYREEENGRGNFPPRFSGLQFPNYSSELNVNALELDDSALYLCASSLARMTGQETQYFGPGTRLLVL.

CDR3 amino acids: CASSMTGGSTYNEQFF. The CDR3 DNA sequence: TGCGCCAGCAGCATGACGGGGGGGTCGACCTACAATGAGCAGTTCTTC. The chain links TRBV5-1 to TRBJ2-1; TRBD2 aligns across 8 bases. Trimming cost V 4 bases and J 2 bases; bases outside gene matches: 8. The germline V gene encodes CDR1 SGHRS and CDR2 YFSETQ. CDR3 length: 16 residues.

In nucleotides, the CDR3 is TGCGCCAGCAGCTTGGAACCGGGGGTCGGCGGGGAGCTGTTTTTT. Translating gives CASSLEPGVGGELFF. The V gene is TRBV5-1, the J gene TRBJ2-2; the D gene is possibly TRBD2 (6 bases). Germline assignment: CDR1 SGHRS and CDR2 YFSETQ. V dropped 0 bases and J dropped 7 bases, with 13 bases sitting between them. This CDR3 has 15 residues.

The J gene is TRBJ2-1, the V gene TRBV5-6; a possible D gene is TRBD1 (6 bases). Between the trimmed V and J ends, which lost 0 bases and 8 bases, there was a span of 9 bases. Looked up from germline, CDR1 is SGHDT and CDR2 is YYEEEE. This CDR3 region has 13 residues. The CDR3 spells CASSLGRGDEQFF. The CDR3 DNA sequence: TGTGCCAGCAGCTTGGGCAGGGGAGATGAGCAGTTCTTC.

The V and J genes are TRBV5-6 and TRBJ2-7; no reliable D call. The V end was cut by 0 bases, the J end by 1 base, with 5 bases between. The germline CDR1 and CDR2 sequences are SGHDT and YYEEEE. The CDR3 is 13 amino acids. CDR3 DNA sequence: TGTGCCAGCAGCTTGGTGACTTCCTACGAGCAGTACTTC. It yields the protein CASSLVTSYEQYF.

This chain joins TRBV5-1 and TRBJ1-5; TRBD1 matches 9 bases. CDR1 and CDR2 from the germline V gene are SGHRS and YFSETQ. V lost 0 bases and J lost 6; bases outside the gene matches: 4. There are 15 residues in the CDR3. The CDR3 nucleotides are TGCGCCAGCAGCTTGGATACAGGGGGCGGTCAGCCCCAGCATTTT. This translates into CASSLDTGGGQPQHF. The complete variable domain, with remaining parts taken from reference TRBV5-1 and TRBJ1-5, reads KAGVTQTPRYLIKTRGQQVTLSCSPISGHRSVSWYQQTPGQGLQFLFEYFSETQRNKGNFPGRFSGRQFSNSRSEMNVSTLELGDSALYLCASSLDTGGGQPQHFGDGTRLSIL.

V gene TRBV19 combines with J gene TRBJ2-7; 7 bases are shared with TRBD1. This CDR3 is 12 amino acids long. Trimming took 5 bases from V and 4 from J; bases not matched to a gene: 2. CDR1 LNHDA and CDR2 SQIVND come from the germline V gene (reference sequence). CDR3 DNA sequence: TGTGCCAGTAGTTCGGACAGGTACGAGCAGTACTTC. Residues: CASSSDRYEQYF.